This TCR beta chain was captured by sequencing in a study of T cells in women clearing cervical HPV infection. Across the whole study: No precancer developed; the control's incident HPV16 infection cleared within 12 months.

Method: immunoSEQ multiplex PCR; TCRdb's copy keeps in-frame clones and lacks some. The repertoire table contains about 40,000 clones. The germline gives CDR1 MDHEN, CDR2 SYDVKM. Losses at the gene ends were 6 bases for V and 0 bases for J; bases not matched to a gene: 15. This CDR3 contains 19 residues. With regard to this clone: The observed sequence ends 3 residues before the CDR3 terminus, with the missing tail filled in from the germline J gene.

The rearrangement uses TRBV28 and TRBJ1-5; 9 nucleotides align to TRBD1. This clonotype was obtained from a woman between 18 and 70 years old with a cervical HPV16 infection that either progressed to CIN3+ or cleared (not recorded which). The sequenced sample consisted of blood buffy coat. The CDR3 here is CASSRPDRGDLYSNQPQHF. CDR3 DNA (partial): TGTGCCAGCAGCCGTCCGGACAGGGGCGACCTTTATAGCAATCAGCCC.